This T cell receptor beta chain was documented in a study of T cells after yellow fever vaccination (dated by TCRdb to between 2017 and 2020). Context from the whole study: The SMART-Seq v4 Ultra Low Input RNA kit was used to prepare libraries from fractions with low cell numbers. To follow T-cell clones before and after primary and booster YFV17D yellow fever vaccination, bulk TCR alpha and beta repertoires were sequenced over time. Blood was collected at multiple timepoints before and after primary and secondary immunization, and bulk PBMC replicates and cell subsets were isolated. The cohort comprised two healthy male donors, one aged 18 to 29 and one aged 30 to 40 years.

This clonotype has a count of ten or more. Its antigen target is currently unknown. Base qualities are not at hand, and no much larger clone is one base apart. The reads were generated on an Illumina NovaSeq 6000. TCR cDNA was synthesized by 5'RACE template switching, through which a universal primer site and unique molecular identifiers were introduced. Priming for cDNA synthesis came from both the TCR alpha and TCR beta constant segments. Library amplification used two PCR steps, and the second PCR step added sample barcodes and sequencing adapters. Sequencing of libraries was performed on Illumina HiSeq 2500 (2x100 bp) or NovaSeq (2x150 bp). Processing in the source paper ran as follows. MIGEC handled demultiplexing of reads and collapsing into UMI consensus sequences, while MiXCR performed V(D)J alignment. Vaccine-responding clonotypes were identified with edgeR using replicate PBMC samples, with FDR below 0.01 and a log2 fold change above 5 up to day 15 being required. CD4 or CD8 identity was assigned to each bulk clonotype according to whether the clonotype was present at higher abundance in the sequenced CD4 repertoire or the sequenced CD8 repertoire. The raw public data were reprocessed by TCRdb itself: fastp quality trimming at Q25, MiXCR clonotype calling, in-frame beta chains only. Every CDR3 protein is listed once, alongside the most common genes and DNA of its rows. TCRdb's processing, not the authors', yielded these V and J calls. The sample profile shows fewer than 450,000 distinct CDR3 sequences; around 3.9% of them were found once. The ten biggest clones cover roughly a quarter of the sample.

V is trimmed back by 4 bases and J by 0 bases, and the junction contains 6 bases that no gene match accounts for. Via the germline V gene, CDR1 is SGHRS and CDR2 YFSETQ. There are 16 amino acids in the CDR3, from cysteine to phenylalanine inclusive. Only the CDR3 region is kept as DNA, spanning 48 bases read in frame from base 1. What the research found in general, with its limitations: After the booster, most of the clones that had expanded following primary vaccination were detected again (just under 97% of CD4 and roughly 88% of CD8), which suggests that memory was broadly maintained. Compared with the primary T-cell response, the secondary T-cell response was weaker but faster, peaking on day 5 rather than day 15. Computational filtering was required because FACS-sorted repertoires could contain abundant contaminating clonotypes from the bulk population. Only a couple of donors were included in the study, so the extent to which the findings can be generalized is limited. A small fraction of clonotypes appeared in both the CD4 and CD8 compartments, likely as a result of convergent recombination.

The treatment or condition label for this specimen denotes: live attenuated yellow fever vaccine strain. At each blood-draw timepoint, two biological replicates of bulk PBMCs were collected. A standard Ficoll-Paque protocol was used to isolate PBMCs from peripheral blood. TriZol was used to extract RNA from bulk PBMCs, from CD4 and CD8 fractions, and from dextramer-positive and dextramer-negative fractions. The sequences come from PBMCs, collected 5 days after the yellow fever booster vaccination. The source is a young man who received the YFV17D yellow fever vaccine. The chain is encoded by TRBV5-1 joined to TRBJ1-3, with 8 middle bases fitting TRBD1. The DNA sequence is TGCGCCAGCAGCGCCTCAGGGGGCTACTCTGGAAACACCATATATTTT. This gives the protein CASSASGGYSGNTIYF.